The 18 T cell receptor beta chains in this list originate from one sample, sequenced in a study of cytomegalovirus exposure and HLA in healthy donors. 60 Vbeta and 13 Jbeta primers were used in PCR. Using immunoSEQ multiplex PCR, the repertoire was profiled, and TCRdb retains in-frame clones only, with some absent. This table holds approximately 170,000 clones, over 80% found once. Sequencing was carried out using PBMCs. Every receptor here comes from a woman aged 45 to 65 in good health and CMV-seropositive.

Turning to this clone: The germline gene is not matched at one end of the junction; a read error may be the cause. The rearrangement uses TRBV7-9 and TRBJ1-5; 10 bases are shared with TRBD1. From germline, CDR1 is SEHNR and CDR2 FQNEAQ (reference sequence). This CDR3 is 15 amino acids long. The CDR3 DNA reads TGTTCCAGCAGCTTGGGGACAGGGGCTGGTCAGCCCCAGCATTTT. Translated, it gives CSSSLGTGAGQPQHF.

This chain joins TRBV19 and TRBJ1-5, with D tentatively TRBD1 (6 bases). The germline V gene has CDR1 LNHDA and CDR2 SQIVND (reference sequence). V was trimmed by 4 bases and J by 1 base, leaving 17 bases between them. The CDR3 is 17 residues long. The CDR3 nucleotides read TGTGCCAGTAGTACCCTCGGGGGGGCGTTCAGCAATCAGCCCCAGCATTTT. Translation gives CASSTLGGAFSNQPQHF.

This clone was detected a few times. The J gene is TRBJ1-2, the V gene TRBV29-1; D is possibly TRBD1 (5 bases). This CDR3 region has 11 residues. V lost 5 bases and J 7 bases, leaving 11 bases between the germline ends. Germline-derived CDR1 and CDR2 are SQVTM and ANQGSEA. CDR3 region: CSVQGVSGYTF. DNA for the CDR3: TGCAGCGTTCAGGGTGTTAGTGGCTACACCTTC.

The chain's CDR3 is CASSLRGAGVGTEAFF. DNA of the CDR3: TGCGCCAGCAGCCTCCGAGGTGCGGGGGTTGGCACTGAAGCTTTCTTT. The gene calls are TRBV4-3 and TRBJ1-1, with D possibly matching TRBD1 (5 bases). Trimming removed 4 bases at V and 4 bases at J, with 19 bases between. CDR1 and CDR2 (germline): LGHNA, YSLEER. The length of the CDR3 is 16 residues.

This rearrangement joins TRBV11-2 to TRBJ2-7, with 9 bases identical to TRBD1. The J segment lost 3 bases and the V segment lost 4 bases, leaving 4 bases of the junction unmatched. In germline, CDR1 is SGHAT, CDR2 FQNNGV. The CDR3 consists of 14 residues. CDR3 residues: CASSWRQGDYEQYF. The CDR3 DNA is TGTGCCAGCAGCTGGAGACAGGGGGACTACGAGCAGTACTTC.

This rearrangement joins TRBV15 to TRBJ1-2, with 7 bases lining up with TRBD1. The J segment lost 6 bases and the V segment lost 3 bases, leaving 7 bases of the junction unmatched. Germline V CDR1 and CDR2: LNHNV, YYDKDF (reference sequence). The CDR3 covers 14 residues. DNA for the CDR3: TGTGCCACCAGCAGCCTTGGACAGGCCAATGGCTACACCTTC. Translated: CATSSLGQANGYTF.

This chain connects TRBV11-2 to TRBJ1-1; no firm D call. The germline V gene encodes CDR1 SGHAT and CDR2 FQNNGV. The ends were cut back, 5 bases at V and 6 bases at J, with 13 bases in the middle. The CDR3 loop spans 13 amino acids. CDR3 DNA sequence: TGTGCCAGCAGCCGGGTTTTCGAACCTGAAGCTTTCTTT. This translates into CASSRVFEPEAFF.

Regarding this clone: Compared with germline, one end of the junction differs, possibly owing to a read error. The sample holds other DNA sequences that translate to the same CDR3. This chain connects TRBV14 to TRBJ2-1, with a tentative D call TRBD2 (6 bases). Germline CDR1 SGHDN, CDR2 FVKESK. The CDR3 spans 17 residues. The CDR3: CASSHRERSGSYNEQFF. CDR3 sequence (DNA): TGCGCCAGCAGCCATCGGGAGCGGAGCGGCTCCTACAATGAGCAGTTCTTC.

The chain has TRBV7-3 and TRBJ1-2; D may be TRBD1 (6 bases). The germline gives CDR1 SGHTA, CDR2 FQGTGA. Trimming took off 6 bases at V and 4 bases at J, with 15 bases between the two ends. This CDR3 has 14 amino acids. CDR3 nucleotides: TGTGCCAGCAGAGAAGGTGCAGGGGCCTATGGCTACACCTTC. Protein product: CASREGAGAYGYTF.

The chain links TRBV27 to TRBJ1-1, with D unclear. Germline CDR1 is MNHEY and CDR2 is SMNVEV (reference sequence). This CDR3 comprises 18 residues. Trimming stripped 2 bases from V and 7 bases from J, with 26 bases between. This chain's CDR3 is CASSLIPPAPNSPHEAFF. As DNA, the CDR3 is TGTGCCAGCAGTTTAATCCCGCCCGCTCCCAATTCGCCACATGAAGCTTTCTTT.

V is TRBV5-1 and J is TRBJ2-3; possible D gene TRBD2, 7 bases. V was trimmed by 0 bases and J by 3 bases, leaving 17 bases between them. The germline CDR1 and CDR2 sequences are SGHRS and YFSETQ. The CDR3 loop spans 17 amino acids. In DNA form, the CDR3 reads TGCGCCAGCAGCTTGGGGGGGGGCGAATTGAGGACAGATACGCAGTATTTT. Protein sequence: CASSLGGGELRTDTQYF.

This chain joins TRBV7-9 and TRBJ1-1; D gene uncertain. Germline CDR1 and CDR2: SEHNR and FQNEAQ (reference sequence). CDR3 size: 12 residues. Trimming pared 5 bases from V and 1 base from J, leaving 5 bases between. The DNA of the CDR3 is TGTGCCAGCAGCCAATCGAACACTGAAGCTTTCTTT. Residues: CASSQSNTEAFF. The whole variable domain, remainder taken from reference TRBV7-9 and TRBJ1-1, is DTGVSQNPRHKITKRGQNVTFRCDPISEHNRLYWYRQTLGQGPEFLTYFQNEAQLEKSRLLSDRFSAERPKGSFSTLEIQRTEQGDSAMYLCASSQSNTEAFFGQGTRLTVV.

The count of this clone is one. J is TRBJ2-5 and V is TRBV7-3, with 14 bases that match TRBD2. Germline lookup yields CDR1 SGHTA and CDR2 FQGTGA. J lost 4 bases, V lost 1 base, and 11 bases had no gene match. The CDR3 extends over 19 amino acids. CDR3 sequence: CASSLIAPGLAGVPETQYF. The CDR3, as DNA: TGTGCCAGCAGCTTAATTGCCCCGGGACTAGCGGGAGTTCCAGAGACCCAGTACTTC.

This rearrangement joins TRBV13 to TRBJ2-5; 9 bases are a match to TRBD2. CDR1 PRHDT and CDR2 FYEKMQ come from the germline V gene (reference sequence). The CDR3 is 17 residues long. After removal of 5 bases from V and 3 bases from J, the junction contained 13 bases not matched to a gene. CDR3 bases: TGTGCCAGCAGCCCCATCGGGGTAGCGGGAGACGAAGAGACCCAGTACTTC. Amino acid sequence: CASSPIGVAGDEETQYF.

The chain recombines TRBV9 with TRBJ2-5; TRBD1 is a possible D gene (7 bases). V dropped 3 bases and J dropped 4 bases, with 16 bases sitting between them. This CDR3 is 15 amino acids long. Germline CDR1 and CDR2: SGDLS and YYNGEE. The CDR3 region has the DNA TGTGCCAGCAGCGACCGCGGGACAGAAGGAGAGACCCAGTACTTC. Protein sequence: CASSDRGTEGETQYF.

The V call is TRBV28, the J call TRBJ2-3; 7 bases fit TRBD1. Germline CDR1 and CDR2: MDHEN and SYDVKM. The CDR3 is 19 amino acids. Trimming removed 4 bases from V and 3 bases from J; junction bases left unmatched: 19. The CDR3 is CASSSTLPDRRLRTDTQYF. In nucleotides, the CDR3 is TGTGCCAGCAGTTCCACCCTCCCGGACAGGCGCCTCCGAACAGATACGCAGTATTTT. Full variable domain (outside the CDR3, taken from reference TRBV28 and TRBJ2-3): DVKVTQSSRYLVKRTGEKVFLECVQDMDHENMFWYRQDPGLGLRLIYFSYDVKMKEKGDIPEGYSVSREKKERFSLILESASTNQTSMYLCASSSTLPDRRLRTDTQYFGPGTRLTVL.

The chain couples TRBV5-4 to TRBJ2-7, with D perhaps TRBD1 (5 bases). The length of the CDR3 is 16 residues. With 4 bases removed from V and 1 base from J, the gap between germline ends came to 18 bases. CDR1 and CDR2 (germline): SGHNT, YYREEE (reference sequence). CDR3 in DNA: TGTGCCAGCAGCCAATTAGACGACAGTATTTCCTACGAGCAGTACTTC. Translation: CASSQLDDSISYEQYF.

The CDR3 reads CASSMGQGADQPQHF. Here the CDR3 DNA reads TGTGCCAGTAGTATGGGACAGGGGGCCGATCAGCCCCAGCATTTT. The chain joins TRBV19 to TRBJ1-5, with 12 bases that match TRBD1. This CDR3 has 15 amino acids. Germline CDR1 and CDR2: LNHDA and SQIVND (reference sequence). V lost 3 bases to trimming and J lost 5 bases; unmatched junction nucleotides: 2.